The next 8 T cell receptor beta chains were all read from a single sample in a study of blood T cell repertoires in COVID-19. TCRdb keeps only in-frame clones here, not all; method: immunoSEQ multiplex PCR. Of tens of thousands of clones listed, nearly 80% are singletons. The sample consisted of peripheral blood. The receptor set was obtained from a human donor in a cohort sampled during active COVID-19.

The V gene is TRBV5-1, the J gene TRBJ1-2; D perhaps matches TRBD1 (6 bases). V was trimmed by 3 bases and J by 3 bases, leaving 9 bases between them. Germline V gene sequence: CDR1 SGHRS, CDR2 YFSETQ. This CDR3 is built from 13 residues. In DNA, the CDR3 is TGCGCCAGCAGCTGGGGGCGAGACTATGGCTACACCTTC. Residues: CASSWGRDYGYTF.

This clone appeared a few times. This chain joins TRBV27 and TRBJ2-1, with no clear D. This CDR3 is built from 14 residues. V lost 4 bases and J 2 bases, leaving 9 bases between the germline ends. CDR1 is MNHEY and CDR2 is SMNVEV in the germline V gene (reference sequence). The CDR3 DNA reads as TGTGCCAGCAGTTCGTGGCATACCTACAATGAGCAGTTCTTC. Amino acid sequence: CASSSWHTYNEQFF.

A few counts support this clone. V usage is TRBV28 and J usage is TRBJ1-5, with 8 nucleotides matching TRBD1. Germline CDR1 and CDR2: MDHEN and SYDVKM. This CDR3 spans 17 amino acids. V dropped 5 bases and J dropped 0; count of bases not matched to a gene: 9. The CDR3 reads CASSAGQAIYSNQPQHF. The CDR3 bases are TGTGCCAGCAGTGCGGGACAGGCGATTTATAGCAATCAGCCCCAGCATTTT.

The chain recombines TRBV5-4 with TRBJ1-1; the D gene is possibly TRBD1 (5 bases). The length of the CDR3 is 14 residues. V gave up 4 bases and J gave up 1 base, with 11 bases separating them. Germline CDR1 reads SGHNT; CDR2 reads YYREEE (reference sequence). This CDR3 is CASSPGDSNTEAFF. The CDR3 region has the DNA TGTGCCAGCAGCCCCGGGGACTCGAACACTGAAGCTTTCTTT.

This clone occurred once. This chain uses TRBV7-3 with TRBJ2-3, with 8 bases aligning to TRBD2. Germline lookup yields CDR1 SGHTA and CDR2 FQGTGA. The CDR3 contains 15 residues. V was clipped by 5 bases and J by 5 bases; unmatched bases: 9. The CDR3 protein is CASSPWGLGEDTQYF. The CDR3, as DNA: TGTGCCAGCAGCCCTTGGGGACTAGGGGAAGATACGCAGTATTTT. The whole variable domain, filled in from reference TRBV7-3 and TRBJ2-3, reads GAGVSQTPSNKVTEKGKYVELRCDPISGHTALYWYRQSLGQGPEFLIYFQGTGAADDSGLPNDRFFAVRPEGSVSTLKIQRTERGDSAVYLCASSPWGLGEDTQYFGPGTRLTVL.

This sequence joins TRBV7-2 and TRBJ2-1; D gene unclear. Trimming stripped 0 bases from V and 0 bases from J, with 6 bases between. The CDR3 sequence is 15 residues long. Germline lookup yields CDR1 SGHTA and CDR2 FQGNSA. The CDR3 sequence: CASSLAPGSYNEQFF. The DNA for the CDR3 is TGTGCCAGCAGCTTAGCTCCGGGCTCCTACAATGAGCAGTTCTTC. Complete variable domain (other parts from reference TRBV7-2 and TRBJ2-1): GAGVSQSPSNKVTEKGKDVELRCDPISGHTALYWYRQSLGQGLEFLIYFQGNSAPDKSGLPSDRFSAERTGGSVSTLTIQRTQQEDSAVYLCASSLAPGSYNEQFFGPGTRLTVL.

This clone has only a few counts. The V and J genes are TRBV18 and TRBJ2-1; 7 nucleotides agree with TRBD2. The CDR3 totals 15 residues. V was clipped by 2 bases and J by 3 bases; unmatched bases: 4. Germline-derived CDR1 and CDR2 are KGHSH and LQKENI. CDR3 protein: CASSPTAGVYNEQFF. CDR3 bases: TGTGCCAGCTCACCAACGGCGGGGGTCTACAATGAGCAGTTCTTC.

The gene calls are TRBV18 and TRBJ2-3; weak D call: TRBD2 (7 bases). Germline-derived CDR1 and CDR2 are KGHSH and LQKENI. V dropped 6 bases and J dropped 4 bases, with 20 bases sitting between them. The CDR3 consists of 16 residues. The CDR3 reads CASSPQRTGGPDTQYF. CDR3 bases: TGTGCCAGCTCTCCCCAACGGACGGGGGGCCCAGATACGCAGTATTTT.